What follows are 3 T cell receptor beta chains derived from one specimen sequenced in a study of response to subunit inactivated influenza vaccine. TCRdb reprocessed the RT-PCR reads with MiXCR, giving one entry per CDR3 protein. The sample includes 800,000 or so distinct CDR3 sequences, less than 25% of them seen just once. Sequences were derived from PBMCs from blood, sampled roughly 5 days after vaccination. The receptors originated from a man aged 50 to 59 who received an inactivated influenza vaccine.

This clonotype came up a few times. V is TRBV29-1 and J is TRBJ1-1; D possibly corresponds to TRBD1 (5 bases). V was trimmed by 4 bases and J by 0 bases, leaving 12 bases between them. This CDR3 comprises 14 residues. Germline CDR1 and CDR2: SQVTM and ANQGSEA. The chain's CDR3 is CSVGSVRVNTEAFF. The CDR3 DNA reads TGCAGCGTTGGTTCGGTCAGGGTGAACACTGAAGCTTTCTTT.

There are many counts of this clonotype. The chain is built from TRBV5-1 and TRBJ2-3; no firm D call. CDR3 length equals 13 residues. CDR1 is SGHRS, CDR2 YFSETQ, per germline. V lost 2 bases, J lost 2 bases, and 6 bases lay in between. CDR3 sequence: CASSFSDTDTQYF. The CDR3 DNA reads TGCGCCAGCAGCTTCTCCGACACAGATACGCAGTATTTT.

CDR3 DNA sequence: TGTGCCAGCAGTTTGGTCTACCCATTCTCCTACAATGAGCAGTTCTTC. Translation: CASSLVYPFSYNEQFF. The chain couples TRBV27 to TRBJ2-1; no firm D call. There are 16 residues in the CDR3. V lost 3 bases and J lost 0, with 12 bases in between. CDR1 and CDR2 from the germline V gene are MNHEY and SMNVEV (reference sequence).